This TCR beta chain was retrieved from a study of blood T cell repertoires in COVID-19. Enrolment of Seattle patients took place during active infection, and they were followed longitudinally. Original processing methods: Reference gene primer amplification in the assay estimated nucleated cell counts. The assay was immunoSEQ multiplex PCR, and TCRdb's table has in-frame clones only and misses some. V, J and clone size were drawn from that table, and D and trimming were deduced from the DNA. The repertoire holds around 340,000 clones, with about 92% as singletons. The CDR3 covers 17 residues. The source of this sequence is a woman aged 55-69 years with COVID-19, enrolled during active disease. The sample taken for sequencing was peripheral blood. This rearrangement joins TRBV21-1 to TRBJ2-7; the table's D call of TRBD2 was not tested on the DNA. TRBV21-1 is given as a pseudogene. CDR3 DNA sequence: TGTGCCAGCAGCAAACCTCTCCTAGCGGGGGGTCCCTACGAGCAGTACTTC. It yields the protein CASSKPLLAGGPYEQYF.